This T cell receptor beta chain came from a study of cytomegalovirus exposure and HLA in healthy donors. Notes on the study in general: Cytomegalovirus association was assigned to about 150 TCR beta chains.

On this clone itself: The antigen is unknown.

Germline CDR1 MNHEY, CDR2 SMNVEV (reference sequence). The CDR3 extends over 13 amino acids. Trimming took 3 bases from V and 12 from J; bases not matched to a gene: 5. The table came from immunoSEQ multiplex PCR; TCRdb's copy has only in-frame clones and leaves some out. The top ten hold under 6.5% of the sample, which has about 57,000 clones, approximately 93% seen once. The sample consisted of PBMCs. The chain recombines TRBV27 with TRBJ2-1, with 10 bases fitting TRBD2. The sequence was obtained from a young woman in good health and CMV-seronegative. CDR3 nucleotide sequence: TGTGCCAGCAGTTTCGGACTAGCGGCTGCGCAGTTCTTC. Its protein product is CASSFGLAAAQFF.